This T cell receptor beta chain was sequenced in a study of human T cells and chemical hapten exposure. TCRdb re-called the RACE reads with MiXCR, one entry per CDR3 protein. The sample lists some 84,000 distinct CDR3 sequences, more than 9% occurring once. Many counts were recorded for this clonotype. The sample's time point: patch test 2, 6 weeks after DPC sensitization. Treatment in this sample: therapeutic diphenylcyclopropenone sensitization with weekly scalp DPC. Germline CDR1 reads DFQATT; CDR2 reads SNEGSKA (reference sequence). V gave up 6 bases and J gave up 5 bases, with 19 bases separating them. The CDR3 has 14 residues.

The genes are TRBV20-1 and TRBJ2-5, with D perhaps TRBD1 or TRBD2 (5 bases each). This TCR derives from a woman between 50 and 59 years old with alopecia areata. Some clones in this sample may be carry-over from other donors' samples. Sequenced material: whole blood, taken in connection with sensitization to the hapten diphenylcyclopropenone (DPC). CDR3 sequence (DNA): TGCAGTGCCCCTACATCCCCAGGGAGCGAGACCCAGTACTTC. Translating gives CSAPTSPGSETQYF.